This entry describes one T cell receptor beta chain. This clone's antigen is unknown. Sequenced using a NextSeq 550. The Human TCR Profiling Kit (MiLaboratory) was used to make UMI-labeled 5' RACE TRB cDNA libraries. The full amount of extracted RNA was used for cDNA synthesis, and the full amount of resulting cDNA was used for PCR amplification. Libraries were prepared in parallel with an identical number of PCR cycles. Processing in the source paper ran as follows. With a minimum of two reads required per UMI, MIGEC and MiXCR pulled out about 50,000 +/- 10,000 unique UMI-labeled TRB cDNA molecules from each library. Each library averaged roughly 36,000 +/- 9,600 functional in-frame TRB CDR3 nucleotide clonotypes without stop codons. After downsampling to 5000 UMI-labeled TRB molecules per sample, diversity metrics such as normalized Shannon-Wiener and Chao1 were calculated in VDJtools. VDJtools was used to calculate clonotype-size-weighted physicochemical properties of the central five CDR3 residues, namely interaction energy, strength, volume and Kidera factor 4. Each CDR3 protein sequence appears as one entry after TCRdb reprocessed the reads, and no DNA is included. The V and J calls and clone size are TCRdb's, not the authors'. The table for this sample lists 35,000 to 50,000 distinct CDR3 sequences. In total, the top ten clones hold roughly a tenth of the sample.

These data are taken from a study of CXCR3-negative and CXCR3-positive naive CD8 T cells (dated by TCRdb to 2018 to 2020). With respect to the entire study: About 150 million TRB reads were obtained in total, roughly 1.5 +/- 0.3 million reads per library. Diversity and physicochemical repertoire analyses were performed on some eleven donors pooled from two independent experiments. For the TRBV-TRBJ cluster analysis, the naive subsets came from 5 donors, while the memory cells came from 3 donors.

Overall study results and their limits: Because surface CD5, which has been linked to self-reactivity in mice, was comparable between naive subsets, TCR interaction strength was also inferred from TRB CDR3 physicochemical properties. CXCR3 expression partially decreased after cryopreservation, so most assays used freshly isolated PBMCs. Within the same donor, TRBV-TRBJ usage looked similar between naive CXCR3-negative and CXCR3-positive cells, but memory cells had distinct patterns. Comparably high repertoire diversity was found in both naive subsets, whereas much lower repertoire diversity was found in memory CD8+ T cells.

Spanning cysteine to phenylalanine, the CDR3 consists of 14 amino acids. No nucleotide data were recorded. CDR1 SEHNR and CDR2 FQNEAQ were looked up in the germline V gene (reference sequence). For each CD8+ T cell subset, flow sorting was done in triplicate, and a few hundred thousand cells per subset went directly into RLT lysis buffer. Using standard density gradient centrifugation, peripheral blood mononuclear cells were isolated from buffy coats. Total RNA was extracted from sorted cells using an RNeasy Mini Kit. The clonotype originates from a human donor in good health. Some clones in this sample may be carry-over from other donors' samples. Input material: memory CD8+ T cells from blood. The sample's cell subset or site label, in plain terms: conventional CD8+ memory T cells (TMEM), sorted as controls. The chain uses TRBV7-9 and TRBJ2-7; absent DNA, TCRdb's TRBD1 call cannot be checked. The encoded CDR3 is CASSGRDRAYEQYF. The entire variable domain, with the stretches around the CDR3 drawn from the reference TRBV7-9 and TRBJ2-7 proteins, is DTGVSQNPRHKITKRGQNVTFRCDPISEHNRLYWYRQTLGQGPEFLTYFQNEAQLEKSRLLSDRFSAERPKGSFSTLEIQRTEQGDSAMYLCASSGRDRAYEQYFGPGTRLTVT.